The rows below give T cell receptor beta chains drawn from one sample of a study of T cell changes during pregnancy in multiple sclerosis. The method was immunoSEQ multiplex PCR; TCRdb's version includes in-frame clones alone and lacks a portion of them. The sample contains approximately 52,000 clones, around 92% of which appear only once. Sample: CD4+ T cells from peripheral blood mononuclear cells, taken after pregnancy. The receptors derive from a female donor with multiple sclerosis, enrolled in a pregnancy study. CDR3s include the opening cysteine and the closing phenylalanine or tryptophan. A D gene is named only where the DNA matches it firmly. Not every row has a clone size; where given, it reads once, few, many or a size class.

clone_size: NA; j_call: TRBJ2-2; v_call: TRBV19; d_call: TRBD2; cdr3_nt: TGTGCCAGTAGCGGGACTAGCGGGACCGGGGAGCTGTTTTTT; cdr3_aa: CASSGTSGTGELFF
clone_size: NA; j_call: TRBJ2-6; v_call: TRBV7-6; d_call: NA; cdr3_nt: TGTGCCAGCAGCCGAACCGGGTCCTCTGGGGCCAACGTCCTGACTTTC; cdr3_aa: CASSRTGSSGANVLTF
clone_size: NA; j_call: TRBJ2-5; v_call: TRBV19; d_call: NA; cdr3_nt: TGTGCCAGTAGTTCAAATTCAGAGGGGACCCAGTACTTC; cdr3_aa: CASSSNSEGTQYF
clone_size: NA; j_call: TRBJ1-2; v_call: TRBV5-1; d_call: TRBD1; cdr3_nt: TGCGCCAGCAGCCCTACAATCGCGGGACAGGGGGAGAAGGGCTACACCTTC; cdr3_aa: CASSPTIAGQGEKGYTF
clone_size: NA; j_call: TRBJ2-5; v_call: TRBV30; d_call: TRBD2; cdr3_nt: TGTGCCTGGACTGCGGGACTAGCGGGAAGGGGGACCCAGTACTTC; cdr3_aa: CAWTAGLAGRGTQYF
clone_size: NA; j_call: TRBJ2-5; v_call: TRBV5-1; d_call: NA; cdr3_nt: TGCGCCAGCAGCTTAGGGTTGCGCCAGCGGGAGACCCAGTACTTC; cdr3_aa: CASSLGLRQRETQYF
clone_size: NA; j_call: TRBJ2-5; v_call: TRBV9; d_call: NA; cdr3_nt: TGTGCCAGCAGCGAGGGGGAAGTGAAGCAAGAGACCCAGTACTTC; cdr3_aa: CASSEGEVKQETQYF
clone_size: NA; j_call: TRBJ2-2; v_call: TRBV2; d_call: NA; cdr3_nt: TGTGCCAGCCGTCAGGGGACCAACACCGGGGAGCTGTTTTTT; cdr3_aa: CASRQGTNTGELFF
clone_size: NA; j_call: TRBJ2-2; v_call: TRBV7-2; d_call: NA; cdr3_nt: TGTGCCAGCAGCTTGACACAGACCAACACCGGGGAGCTGTTTTTT; cdr3_aa: CASSLTQTNTGELFF
clone_size: NA; j_call: TRBJ2-5; v_call: TRBV4-2; d_call: TRBD2; cdr3_nt: TGTGCCAGCAGCCAGGGTTCTCAAAACGTAGCGGGAGGGGTGGAGACCCAGTACTTC; cdr3_aa: CASSQGSQNVAGGVETQYF
clone_size: NA; j_call: TRBJ2-7; v_call: TRBV5-1; d_call: NA; cdr3_nt: TGCGCCAGCAGCTTGGAACAGGGAAGCGAGCAGTACTTC; cdr3_aa: CASSLEQGSEQYF
clone_size: NA; j_call: TRBJ2-1; v_call: TRBV7-2; d_call: TRBD2; cdr3_nt: TGTGCCAGCAGCTCCCAGGGACTAGCGGGAGGTGAGCAGTTCTTC; cdr3_aa: CASSSQGLAGGEQFF
clone_size: NA; j_call: TRBJ2-7; v_call: TRBV7-2; d_call: NA; cdr3_nt: TGTGCCAGCAGCCCAATTCGGGCGGGCGAGCAGTACTTC; cdr3_aa: CASSPIRAGEQYF
clone_size: NA; j_call: TRBJ1-2; v_call: TRBV19; d_call: TRBD1; cdr3_nt: TGTGCCAGTAGACCTGGGACAGGGGGCAAGACGGGCTACACCTTC; cdr3_aa: CASRPGTGGKTGYTF
clone_size: NA; j_call: TRBJ1-4; v_call: TRBV28; d_call: NA; cdr3_nt: TGTGCCAGCAGTTTTTTTAGGCGAAGGGGGATTAATGAAAAACTGTTTTTT; cdr3_aa: CASSFFRRRGINEKLFF
clone_size: NA; j_call: TRBJ2-1; v_call: TRBV11-3; d_call: NA; cdr3_nt: TGTGCCAGCAGCTTAGCGTTTAATGAGCAGTTCTTC; cdr3_aa: CASSLAFNEQFF
clone_size: NA; j_call: TRBJ2-7; v_call: TRBV5-4; d_call: NA; cdr3_nt: TGTGCCAGCAGTTTGGGGGGCGGGGCGACCTCCTCCTACGAGCAGTACTTC; cdr3_aa: CASSLGGGATSSYEQYF
clone_size: few; j_call: TRBJ1-4; v_call: TRBV4-3; d_call: TRBD1; cdr3_nt: TGCGCCAGCAGCCAAGTTGGAGGGGGCAGGACTAATGAAAAACTGTTTTTT; cdr3_aa: CASSQVGGGRTNEKLFF
clone_size: NA; j_call: TRBJ2-5; v_call: TRBV9; d_call: TRBD2; cdr3_nt: TGTGCCAGCAGCGTAGGGGTAGCTAGCGGGAGCCAAGAGACCCAGTACTTC; cdr3_aa: CASSVGVASGSQETQYF
clone_size: once; j_call: TRBJ2-1; v_call: TRBV19; d_call: NA; cdr3_nt: TGTGCCAGTCAGTCTTACAATGAGCAGTTCTTC; cdr3_aa: CASQSYNEQFF
clone_size: NA; j_call: TRBJ2-5; v_call: TRBV19; d_call: NA; cdr3_nt: TGTGCCAGTAGAAACCGACAGCAAGAGACCCAGTACTTC; cdr3_aa: CASRNRQQETQYF
clone_size: NA; j_call: TRBJ1-5; v_call: TRBV5-6; d_call: TRBD1; cdr3_nt: TGTGCCAGCAGCCCGCGGACAGGGGGTCAGCCCCAGCATTTT; cdr3_aa: CASSPRTGGQPQHF
clone_size: few; j_call: TRBJ2-1; v_call: TRBV7-2; d_call: NA; cdr3_nt: TGTGCCAGCAGCCCAGAAGGGACAAATTACAATGAGCAGTTCTTC; cdr3_aa: CASSPEGTNYNEQFF
clone_size: few; j_call: TRBJ1-3; v_call: TRBV7-9; d_call: NA; cdr3_nt: TGTGCCAGCAGCCCCCGGGTGACGGGAGTAAACACCATATATTTT; cdr3_aa: CASSPRVTGVNTIYF
clone_size: NA; j_call: TRBJ1-1; v_call: TRBV19; d_call: NA; cdr3_nt: TGTGCCAGTAGTAAGGACTTAACTACCGACACTGAAGCTTTCTTT; cdr3_aa: CASSKDLTTDTEAFF
clone_size: NA; j_call: TRBJ2-3; v_call: TRBV7-9; d_call: NA; cdr3_nt: TGTGCCAGCAGCTCCACCCTTGGGGCGCAAACAGATACGCAGTATTTT; cdr3_aa: CASSSTLGAQTDTQYF
clone_size: NA; j_call: TRBJ2-1; v_call: TRBV7-9; d_call: NA; cdr3_nt: TGTGCCAGCAGCCATGAGACTGTAAGGAGTGTCTTC; cdr3_aa: CASSHETVRSVF
clone_size: NA; j_call: TRBJ1-2; v_call: TRBV28; d_call: NA; cdr3_nt: TGTGCCAGCAGTTGGACTGGGGGCTACACCTTC; cdr3_aa: CASSWTGGYTF
clone_size: NA; j_call: TRBJ1-1; v_call: TRBV9; d_call: NA; cdr3_nt: TGTGCCAGCAGCCCGACAGCCCTGAACACTGAAGCTTTCTTT; cdr3_aa: CASSPTALNTEAFF
clone_size: NA; j_call: TRBJ1-2; v_call: TRBV29-1; d_call: TRBD1; cdr3_nt: TGCAGCGTGGCACAGGGGGCCAGGTATGGCTACACCTTC; cdr3_aa: CSVAQGARYGYTF
clone_size: NA; j_call: TRBJ2-5; v_call: TRBV4-1; d_call: TRBD2; cdr3_nt: TGCGCCAGCAGCCTAGGACTAGCGGGAGGCCAAGAGACCCAGTACTTC; cdr3_aa: CASSLGLAGGQETQYF
clone_size: NA; j_call: TRBJ2-7; v_call: TRBV11-2; d_call: NA; cdr3_nt: TGTGCCAGCAGCTCTCATTGGGGCGACGAGCAGTACTTC; cdr3_aa: CASSSHWGDEQYF
clone_size: NA; j_call: TRBJ2-7; v_call: TRBV11-2; d_call: NA; cdr3_nt: TGTGCCAGCAGCCAATACAGGGAAGGCTTCGAGCAGTACTTC; cdr3_aa: CASSQYREGFEQYF
clone_size: NA; j_call: TRBJ1-2; v_call: TRBV7-2; d_call: NA; cdr3_nt: TGTGCCAGCAGCTCGGAGACAGCGTTTTATGGCTACACCTTC; cdr3_aa: CASSSETAFYGYTF
clone_size: NA; j_call: TRBJ2-7; v_call: TRBV7-6; d_call: NA; cdr3_nt: TGTGCCAGCAGCTTAGCTGACAGCGATTACGAGCAGTACTTC; cdr3_aa: CASSLADSDYEQYF
clone_size: NA; j_call: TRBJ2-7; v_call: TRBV14; d_call: TRBD2; cdr3_nt: TGTGCCAGCAGCCAGGACAAAACTAGCGGGAGGAAGCAGTACTTC; cdr3_aa: CASSQDKTSGRKQYF
clone_size: NA; j_call: TRBJ2-1; v_call: TRBV5-1; d_call: TRBD2; cdr3_nt: TGCGCCAGCAGCTTGGCGACTAGCGGGGGCTACAATGAGCAGTTCTTC; cdr3_aa: CASSLATSGGYNEQFF
clone_size: NA; j_call: TRBJ2-1; v_call: TRBV7-9; d_call: TRBD1; cdr3_nt: TGTGCCAGCAGCTTTGCAGGGACAGGCCTCTACAATGAGCAGTTCTTC; cdr3_aa: CASSFAGTGLYNEQFF
clone_size: NA; j_call: TRBJ2-7; v_call: TRBV27; d_call: NA; cdr3_nt: TGTGCCAGCAGACTTACTAGCCTCTCCAACGAGCAGTACTTC; cdr3_aa: CASRLTSLSNEQYF
clone_size: NA; j_call: TRBJ2-3; v_call: TRBV5-6; d_call: TRBD2; cdr3_nt: TGTGCCAGCAGCAAATATCCCCTAGCGGGAGCAGATACGCAGTATTTT; cdr3_aa: CASSKYPLAGADTQYF
clone_size: NA; j_call: TRBJ2-1; v_call: TRBV19; d_call: TRBD1; cdr3_nt: TGTGCCAGTAGCGGCAGGGGGGGACAGGGGTACAATGAGCAGTTCTTC; cdr3_aa: CASSGRGGQGYNEQFF
clone_size: NA; j_call: TRBJ2-3; v_call: TRBV13; d_call: NA; cdr3_nt: TGTGCCAGCAGCTTAGCTAAAGATACGCAGTATTTT; cdr3_aa: CASSLAKDTQYF